The present TCR beta chain was sequenced within a study of beta chain features in type 1 diabetes. Background on the study: The study examined about 100,000,000 sorted cells across all samples. Whole-study results and caveats: There was a possibility that cDNA sequencing over-represented cells with high TCR expression.

CDR1 is SGHAT, CDR2 FQDESV, per germline (reference sequence). After removal of 3 bases from V and 7 bases from J, the junction contained 7 bases not matched to a gene. The CDR3 runs to 16 residues. This clone has a handful of counts. Its target is not known. cDNA synthesis used the whole RNA isolate, giving expressed TCRB sequences. Here immunoSEQ multiplex PCR was the method, and the copy in TCRdb shows in-frame clones only, minus some. Among some 150,000 clones listed, roughly a tenth were seen once. Sorting with CD45RO/CCR7/CD25/CD127/CD95/CD27 yielded naive, central memory, regulatory and stem-like memory CD4+ cells.

V is TRBV11-1 and J is TRBJ2-1, with 12 bases identical to TRBD1. The sequencing sample was made of central memory CD4+ T cells from blood. The sequence came from a man between 18 and 29 years old in good health. The chain's CDR3 is CASSFVGDRGRNEQFF. The CDR3 nucleotides are TGTGCCAGCAGCTTCGTGGGGGACAGGGGGCGTAATGAGCAGTTCTTC.